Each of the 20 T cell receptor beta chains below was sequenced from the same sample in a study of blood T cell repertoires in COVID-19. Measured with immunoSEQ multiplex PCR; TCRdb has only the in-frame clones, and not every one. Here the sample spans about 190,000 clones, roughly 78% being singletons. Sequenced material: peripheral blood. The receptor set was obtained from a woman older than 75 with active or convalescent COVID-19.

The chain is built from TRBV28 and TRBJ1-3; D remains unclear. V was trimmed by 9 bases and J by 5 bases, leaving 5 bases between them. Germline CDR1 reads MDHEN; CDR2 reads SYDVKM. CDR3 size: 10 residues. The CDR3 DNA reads TGTGCCAGTGCGAGAAACACCATATATTTT. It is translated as CASARNTIYF. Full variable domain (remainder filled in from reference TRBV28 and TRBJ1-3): DVKVTQSSRYLVKRTGEKVFLECVQDMDHENMFWYRQDPGLGLRLIYFSYDVKMKEKGDIPEGYSVSREKKERFSLILESASTNQTSMYLCASARNTIYFGEGSWLTVV.

The CDR3 is CAISERGQGGEQYF. The CDR3 DNA reads as TGTGCCATCAGTGAGAGGGGACAGGGGGGCGAGCAGTACTTC. The V and J genes are TRBV10-3 and TRBJ2-7; the match to TRBD1 covers 11 bases. Germline CDR1 reads ENHRY; CDR2 reads SYGVKD. V lost 2 bases, J lost 6 bases, and 3 bases stayed unmatched. The CDR3 sequence is 14 residues long.

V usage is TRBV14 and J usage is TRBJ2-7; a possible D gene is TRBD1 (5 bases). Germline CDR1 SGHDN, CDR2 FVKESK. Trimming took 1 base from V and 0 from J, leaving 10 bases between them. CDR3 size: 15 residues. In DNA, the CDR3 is TGTGCCAGCAGCCAAGGTCTAGGGGTCTCCTACGAGCAGTACTTC. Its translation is CASSQGLGVSYEQYF.

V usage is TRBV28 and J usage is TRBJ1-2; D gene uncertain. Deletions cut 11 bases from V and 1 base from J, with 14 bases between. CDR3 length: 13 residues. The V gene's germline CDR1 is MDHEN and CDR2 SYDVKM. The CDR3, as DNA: TGTGCCTGCGCCCGGGGAGGTAACTATGGCTACACCTTC. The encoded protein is CACARGGNYGYTF.

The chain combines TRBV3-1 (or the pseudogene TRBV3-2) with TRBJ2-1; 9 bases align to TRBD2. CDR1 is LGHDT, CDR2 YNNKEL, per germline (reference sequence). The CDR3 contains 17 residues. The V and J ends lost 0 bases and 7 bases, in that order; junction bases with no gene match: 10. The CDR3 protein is CASSQDLAGGAMNEQFF. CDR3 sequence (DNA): TGTGCCAGCAGCCAAGATCTGGCGGGGGGGGCGATGAATGAGCAGTTCTTC.

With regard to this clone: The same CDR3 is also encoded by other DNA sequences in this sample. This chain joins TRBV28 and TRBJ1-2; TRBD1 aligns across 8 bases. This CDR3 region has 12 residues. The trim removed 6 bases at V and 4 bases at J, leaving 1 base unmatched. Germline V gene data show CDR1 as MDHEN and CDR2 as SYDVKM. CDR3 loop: CASSGQGYGYTF. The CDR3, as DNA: TGTGCCAGCAGCGGACAGGGCTATGGCTACACCTTC.

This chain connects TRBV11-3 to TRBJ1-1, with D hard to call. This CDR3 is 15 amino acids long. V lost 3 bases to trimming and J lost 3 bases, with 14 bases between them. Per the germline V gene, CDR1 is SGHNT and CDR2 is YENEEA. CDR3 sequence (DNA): TGTGCCAGCAGCTTTAGCGGATTCGGGGACACTGAAGCTTTCTTT. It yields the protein CASSFSGFGDTEAFF. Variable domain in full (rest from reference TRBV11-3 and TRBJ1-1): EAGVVQSPRYKIIEKKQPVAFWCNPISGHNTLYWYLQNLGQGPELLIRYENEEAVDDSQLPKDRFSAERLKGVDSTLKIQPAELGDSAVYLCASSFSGFGDTEAFFGQGTRLTVV.

This CDR3 is CASSVLPSSYEQYF. DNA of the CDR3: TGTGCCAGCAGTGTCCTACCTAGCTCCTACGAGCAGTACTTC. The chain links TRBV28 to TRBJ2-7; D remains unclear. CDR1 and CDR2 from the germline V gene are MDHEN and SYDVKM. With 5 bases removed from V and 0 bases from J, the gap between germline ends came to 11 bases. This CDR3 is 14 amino acids long.

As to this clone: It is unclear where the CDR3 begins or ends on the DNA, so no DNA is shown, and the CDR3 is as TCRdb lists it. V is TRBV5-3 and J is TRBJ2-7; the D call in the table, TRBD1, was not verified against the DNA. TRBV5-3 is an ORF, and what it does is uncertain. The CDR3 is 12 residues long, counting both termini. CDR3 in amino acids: CARSFGPGGKYF.

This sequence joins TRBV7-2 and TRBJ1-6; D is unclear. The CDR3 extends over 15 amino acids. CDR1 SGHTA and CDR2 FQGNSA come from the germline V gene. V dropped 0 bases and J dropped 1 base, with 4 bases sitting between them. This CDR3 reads CASSLARSYNSPLHF. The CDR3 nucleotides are TGTGCCAGCAGCTTAGCCCGGTCCTATAATTCACCCCTCCACTTT.

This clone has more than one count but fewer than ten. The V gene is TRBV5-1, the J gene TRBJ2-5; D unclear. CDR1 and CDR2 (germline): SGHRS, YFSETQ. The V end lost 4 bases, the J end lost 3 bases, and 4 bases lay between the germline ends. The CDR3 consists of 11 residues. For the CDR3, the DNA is TGCGCCAGCAGCGTCGAAGAGACCCAGTACTTC. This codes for CASSVEETQYF.

The CDR3 bases are TGTGCCAGCAGTGACTCGGAACTAGGAGGGGAGACCCAGTACTTC. The encoded protein is CASSDSELGGETQYF. The chain is built from TRBV6-4 and TRBJ2-5; D possibly corresponds to TRBD2 (6 bases). The length of the CDR3 is 15 residues. The V and J ends lost 0 bases and 5 bases respectively, with 13 bases between them. From germline, CDR1 is MRHNA and CDR2 SNTAGT.

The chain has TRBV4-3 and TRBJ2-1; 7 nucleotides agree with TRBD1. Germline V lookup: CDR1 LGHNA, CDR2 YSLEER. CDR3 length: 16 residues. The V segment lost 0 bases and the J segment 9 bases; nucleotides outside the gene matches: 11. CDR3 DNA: TGCGCCAGCAGCCAAGAAGGGGGCAGGGGCCGGGGTGAGCAGTTCTTC. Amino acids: CASSQEGGRGRGEQFF.

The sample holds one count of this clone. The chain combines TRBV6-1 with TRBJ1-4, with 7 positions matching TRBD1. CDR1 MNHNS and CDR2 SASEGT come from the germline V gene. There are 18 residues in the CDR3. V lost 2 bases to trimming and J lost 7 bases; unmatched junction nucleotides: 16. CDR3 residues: CASSEPWRLTGVGEKLFF. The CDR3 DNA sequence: TGTGCCAGCAGTGAACCCTGGAGGTTAACAGGGGTGGGTGAAAAACTGTTTTTT.

CDR3 DNA: TGTGCCAGCAGTTATCCTAATTTCCAGATATCGTGGGGTAGCGGGGAGTACGAGCAGTACTTC. It translates to CASSYPNFQISWGSGEYEQYF. The chain carries TRBV28 and TRBJ2-7, with 8 bases matching TRBD2. Germline lookup yields CDR1 MDHEN and CDR2 SYDVKM. V was pared by 4 bases and J by 4 bases, with 27 bases of the junction left unmatched. The CDR3 length is 21 residues.

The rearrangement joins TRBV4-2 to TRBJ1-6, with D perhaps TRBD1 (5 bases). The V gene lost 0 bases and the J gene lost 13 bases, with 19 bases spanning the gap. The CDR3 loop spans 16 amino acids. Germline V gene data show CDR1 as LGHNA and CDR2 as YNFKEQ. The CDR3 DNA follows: TGTGCCAGCAGCCAAGATGGGGCACAGCTTCGTACCCCCCTCCACTTT. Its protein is CASSQDGAQLRTPLHF.

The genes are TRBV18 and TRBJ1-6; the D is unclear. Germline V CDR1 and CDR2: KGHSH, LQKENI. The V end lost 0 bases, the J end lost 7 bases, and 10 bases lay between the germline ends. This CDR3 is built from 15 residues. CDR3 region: CASSPPLGRNSPLHF. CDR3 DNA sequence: TGTGCCAGCTCACCACCTTTGGGGAGGAATTCACCCCTCCACTTT.

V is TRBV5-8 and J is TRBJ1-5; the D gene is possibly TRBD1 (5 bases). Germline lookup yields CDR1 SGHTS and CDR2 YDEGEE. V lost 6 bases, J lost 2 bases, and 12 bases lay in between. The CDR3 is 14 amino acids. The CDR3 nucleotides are TGTGCCAGCACCCGAAGGGGTGGCAATCAGCCCCAGCATTTT. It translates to CASTRRGGNQPQHF.

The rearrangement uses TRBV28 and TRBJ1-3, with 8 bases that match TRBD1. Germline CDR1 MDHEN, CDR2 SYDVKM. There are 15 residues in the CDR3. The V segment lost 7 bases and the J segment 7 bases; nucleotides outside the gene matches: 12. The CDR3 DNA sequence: TGTGCCAGCAAGCTCCCGACTGGACAGGGCAACACCATATATTTT. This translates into CASKLPTGQGNTIYF.

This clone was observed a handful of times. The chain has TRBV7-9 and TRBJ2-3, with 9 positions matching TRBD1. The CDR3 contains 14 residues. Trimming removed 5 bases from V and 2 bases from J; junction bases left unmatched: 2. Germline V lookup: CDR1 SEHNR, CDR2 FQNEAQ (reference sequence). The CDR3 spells CASSRTGVTDTQYF. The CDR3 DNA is TGTGCCAGCAGCCGGACAGGGGTCACAGATACGCAGTATTTT.